The 4 T cell receptor beta chains in this list originate from one sample, sequenced in a study of early T cells in non-severe SARS-CoV-2 infection. TCRdb analysed the 5' RACE reads with MiXCR anew, one entry per CDR3 protein. The sample has 100,000 to 120,000 distinct CDR3 sequences, roughly 12% seen once. This specimen was whole blood, taken at baseline. Receptors originate from an adult who was a healthcare worker with PCR-confirmed SARS-CoV-2 infection or an uninfected control (not recorded which).

This clonotype was observed a handful of times. V and J are TRBV7-9 and TRBJ2-2, with 7 bases fitting TRBD1. CDR1 and CDR2 (germline): SEHNR, FQNEAQ (reference sequence). The CDR3 covers 16 residues. V shed 4 bases, J shed 2 bases, and the junction held 7 bases outside the gene matches. The CDR3: CASSYSGTANTGELFF. The CDR3 region has the DNA TGTGCCAGCAGCTACTCAGGGACAGCAAACACCGGGGAGCTGTTTTTT.

The rearrangement uses TRBV29-1 and TRBJ2-3; unclear D gene. This CDR3 has 14 amino acids. V was clipped by 5 bases and J by 0 bases, with 12 bases between them. Germline V gene sequence: CDR1 SQVTM, CDR2 ANQGSEA. DNA of the CDR3: TGCAGCGTTCTAGGCGAGCCTAGCACAGATACGCAGTATTTT. Residues: CSVLGEPSTDTQYF.

The CDR3: CASSPVDTSYEQYF. The CDR3 DNA follows: TGTGCCAGCAGCCCAGTGGACACCTCCTACGAGCAGTACTTC. The chain employs TRBV7-2 and TRBJ2-7; TRBD1 might be the D (5 bases). Germline V gene lookup returns CDR1 SGHTA and CDR2 FQGNSA. Trimming shortened V by 5 bases and J by 0 bases, and 11 bases separated the two germline ends. The CDR3 sequence is 14 residues long.

This clonotype was recorded a few times. The V gene is TRBV6-5, the J gene TRBJ2-7, with D perhaps TRBD1 or TRBD2 (5 bases each). CDR3 length: 12 residues. CDR1 is MNHEY and CDR2 is SVGAGI in the germline V gene. The V and J ends lost 7 bases and 3 bases respectively, with 10 bases between them. The CDR3 DNA reads TGTGCCAGCATGGGGACGTACTACGAGCAGTACTTC. It codes for CASMGTYYEQYF.